Listed below are T cell receptor beta chains from one sample, sequenced in a study of T cells in tuberculosis. The data were produced by immunoSEQ multiplex PCR, yet TCRdb's version contains in-frame clones alone and is incomplete. The sample lists roughly 60,000 clones, 80% to 85% occurring once. Sequenced material: CD1b-GMM tetramer-negative cells sorted from PBMCs. These receptors were collected from an adult woman with latent tuberculosis. Both conserved end residues are part of each CDR3. A D gene is named only where the DNA matches it firmly. Rows may omit the clone size; those that give it use once, few, many or a size class.

v_call	d_call	clone_size	j_call	cdr3_aa	cdr3_nt
TRBV2	.	once	TRBJ1-1	CASSSKQGNTEAFF	TGTGCCAGCAGTTCCAAACAGGGGAACACTGAAGCTTTCTTT
TRBV5-5	.	.	TRBJ2-5	CASSYTGYGETQYF	TGTGCCAGCAGCTACACAGGGTACGGGGAGACCCAGTACTTC
TRBV9	TRBD2	.	TRBJ2-7	CASSVSGEGEQYF	TGTGCCAGCAGCGTTAGCGGGGAGGGCGAGCAGTACTTC
TRBV2	TRBD1	few	TRBJ2-7	CASKGDRGNAEQYF	TGTGCCAGCAAGGGGGACAGGGGGAACGCGGAGCAGTACTTC
TRBV5-6	.	.	TRBJ2-3	CASSLVGAASTDTQYF	TGTGCCAGCAGCTTGGTTGGAGCTGCTAGCACAGATACGCAGTATTTT
TRBV2	TRBD1	few	TRBJ2-2	CASKQGIGTGELFF	TGTGCCAGCAAACAGGGGATCGGCACCGGGGAGCTGTTTTTT
TRBV6-5	TRBD1	.	TRBJ2-3	CASSVGTGVGDTQYF	TGTGCCAGCAGTGTAGGGACAGGGGTTGGGGATACGCAGTATTTT
TRBV7-8	TRBD2	.	TRBJ2-3	CALAGESTDTQYF	TGTGCCCTAGCGGGAGAGAGCACAGATACGCAGTATTTT
TRBV28	TRBD1	.	TRBJ1-4	CASSLWVGQGAGKLFF	TGTGCCAGCAGTTTATGGGTCGGGCAGGGGGCGGGTAAACTGTTTTTT
TRBV6-1	TRBD2	.	TRBJ2-5	CASSEEPGGLPETQYF	TGTGCCAGCAGTGAAGAACCGGGGGGGCTCCCAGAGACCCAGTACTTC
TRBV19	TRBD1	.	TRBJ1-4	CASSDRGNEKLFF	TGTGCCAGTTCGGACAGGGGAAATGAAAAACTGTTTTTT
TRBV6-1	.	.	TRBJ2-7	CASRTAWEGYEQYF	TGTGCCAGTAGGACTGCGTGGGAAGGCTACGAGCAGTACTTC
TRBV2	TRBD2	once	TRBJ2-5	CASSEYRSGRETQYF	TGTGCCAGCAGTGAATACAGGAGCGGGAGGGAGACCCAGTACTTC
TRBV7-9	.	once	TRBJ2-7	CASSPRQSSYEQYF	TGTGCCAGCAGCCCCAGACAAAGCTCCTACGAGCAGTACTTC
TRBV18	.	.	TRBJ2-7	CASSPRQGSYEQYF	TGTGCCAGCTCACCAAGGCAGGGCTCCTACGAGCAGTACTTC